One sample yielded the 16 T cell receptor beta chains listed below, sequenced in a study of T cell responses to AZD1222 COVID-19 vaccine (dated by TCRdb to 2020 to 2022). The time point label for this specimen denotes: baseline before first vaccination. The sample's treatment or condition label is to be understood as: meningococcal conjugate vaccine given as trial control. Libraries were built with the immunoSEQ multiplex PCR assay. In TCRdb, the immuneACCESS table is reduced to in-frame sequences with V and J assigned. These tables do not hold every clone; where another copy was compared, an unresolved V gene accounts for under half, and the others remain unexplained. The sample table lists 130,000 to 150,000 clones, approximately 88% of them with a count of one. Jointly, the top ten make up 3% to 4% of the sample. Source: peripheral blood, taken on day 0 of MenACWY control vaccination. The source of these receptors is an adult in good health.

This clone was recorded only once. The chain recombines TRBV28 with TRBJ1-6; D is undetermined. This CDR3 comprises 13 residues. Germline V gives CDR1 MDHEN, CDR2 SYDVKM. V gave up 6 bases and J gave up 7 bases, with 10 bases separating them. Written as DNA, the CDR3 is TGTGCCAGCAGAACCCACCCAAATTCACCCCTCCACTTT. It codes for CASRTHPNSPLHF.

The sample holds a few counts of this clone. CDR3: CASSLEQGTGELFF. The CDR3 DNA reads TGCGCCAGCAGCTTGGAACAGGGGACCGGGGAGCTGTTTTTT. The rearrangement joins TRBV5-1 to TRBJ2-2; 7 bases agree with TRBD1. The CDR3 runs to 14 residues. Germline lookup yields CDR1 SGHRS and CDR2 YFSETQ. The trim removed 0 bases at V and 5 bases at J, leaving 1 base unmatched.

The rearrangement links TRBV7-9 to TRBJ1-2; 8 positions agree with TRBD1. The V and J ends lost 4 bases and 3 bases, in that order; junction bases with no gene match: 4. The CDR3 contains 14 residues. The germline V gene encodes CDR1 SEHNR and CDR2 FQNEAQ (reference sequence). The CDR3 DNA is TGTGCCAGCAGCTCCGGGACAGGCGACTATGGCTACACCTTC. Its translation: CASSSGTGDYGYTF.

CDR3 region: CASSSAGGRTGELFF. DNA of the CDR3: TGTGCCAGCAGCTCAGCGGGGGGACGCACCGGGGAGCTGTTTTTT. This rearrangement joins TRBV7-2 to TRBJ2-2, with 9 bases lining up with TRBD2. This CDR3 spans 15 amino acids. CDR1 is SGHTA, CDR2 FQGNSA, per germline. V was clipped by 4 bases and J by 4 bases; unmatched bases: 4.

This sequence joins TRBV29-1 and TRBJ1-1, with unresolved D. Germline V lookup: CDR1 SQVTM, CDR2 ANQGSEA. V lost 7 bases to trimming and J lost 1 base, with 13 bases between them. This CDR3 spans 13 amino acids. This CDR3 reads CSATEGRNTEAFF. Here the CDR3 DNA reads TGCAGCGCAACCGAGGGTCGGAACACTGAAGCTTTCTTT.

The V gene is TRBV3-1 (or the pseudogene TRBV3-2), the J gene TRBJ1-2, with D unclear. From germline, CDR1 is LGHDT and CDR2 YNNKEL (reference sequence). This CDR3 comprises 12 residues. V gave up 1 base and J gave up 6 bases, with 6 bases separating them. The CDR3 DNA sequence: TGTGCCAGCAGCCAAGCCAGGAATGGCTACACCTTC. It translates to CASSQARNGYTF.

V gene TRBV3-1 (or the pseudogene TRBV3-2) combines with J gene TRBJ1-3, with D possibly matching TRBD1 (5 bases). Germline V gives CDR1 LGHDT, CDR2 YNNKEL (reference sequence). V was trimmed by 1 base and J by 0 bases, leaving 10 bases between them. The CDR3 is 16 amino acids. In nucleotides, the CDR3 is TGTGCCAGCAGCCAAGCGGGGCGAGGCTCTGGAAACACCATATATTTT. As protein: CASSQAGRGSGNTIYF.

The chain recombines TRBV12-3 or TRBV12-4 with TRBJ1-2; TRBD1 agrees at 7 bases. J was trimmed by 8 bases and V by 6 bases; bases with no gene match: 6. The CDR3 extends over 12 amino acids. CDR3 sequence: CASSRQGRGYTF. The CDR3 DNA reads TGTGCCAGCAGCCGACAGGGCCGGGGCTACACCTTC.

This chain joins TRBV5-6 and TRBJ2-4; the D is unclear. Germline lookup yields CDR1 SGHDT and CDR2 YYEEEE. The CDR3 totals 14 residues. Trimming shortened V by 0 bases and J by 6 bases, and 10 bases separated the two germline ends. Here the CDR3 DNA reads TGTGCCAGCAGCTTGGGAAGGGATACAAACATTCAGTACTTC. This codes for CASSLGRDTNIQYF.

CDR3 in DNA: TGTGCCAGCAGCTTTCGGGGGGATTCACCCCTCCACTTT. Amino acid sequence: CASSFRGDSPLHF. This chain uses TRBV7-9 with TRBJ1-6; a possible D gene is TRBD1 (5 bases). Germline V gene sequence: CDR1 SEHNR, CDR2 FQNEAQ (reference sequence). V was cut by 3 bases and J by 8 bases, with 8 bases left in between. The CDR3 runs 13 residues.

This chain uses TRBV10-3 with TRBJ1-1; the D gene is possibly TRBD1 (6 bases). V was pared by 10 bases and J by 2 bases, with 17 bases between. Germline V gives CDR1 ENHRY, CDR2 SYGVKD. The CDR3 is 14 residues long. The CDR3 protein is CATRFDRRNTEAFF. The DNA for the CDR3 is TGTGCCACACGCTTTGACAGGCGAAACACTGAAGCTTTCTTT.

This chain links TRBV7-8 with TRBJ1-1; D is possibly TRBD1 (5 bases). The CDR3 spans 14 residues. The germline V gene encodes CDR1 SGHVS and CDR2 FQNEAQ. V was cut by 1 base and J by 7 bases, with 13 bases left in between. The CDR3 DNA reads TGTGCCAGCAGCTTAGTAGGGGCGGTAGATGAAGCTTTCTTT. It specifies CASSLVGAVDEAFF.

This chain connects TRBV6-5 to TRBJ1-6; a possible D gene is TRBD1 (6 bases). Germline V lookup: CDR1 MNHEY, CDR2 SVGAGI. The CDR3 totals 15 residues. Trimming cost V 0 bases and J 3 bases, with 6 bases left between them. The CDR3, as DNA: TGTGCCAGCAGTTACTCCAGGGGCTATAATTCACCCCTCCACTTT. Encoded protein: CASSYSRGYNSPLHF.

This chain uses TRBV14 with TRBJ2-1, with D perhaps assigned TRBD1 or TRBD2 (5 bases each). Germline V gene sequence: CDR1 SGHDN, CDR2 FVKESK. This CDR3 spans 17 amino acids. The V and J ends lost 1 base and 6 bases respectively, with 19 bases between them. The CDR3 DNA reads TGTGCCAGCAGCCAAGGCGCTCGGGGCCGGTTTTTCAATGAGCAGTTCTTC. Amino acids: CASSQGARGRFFNEQFF.

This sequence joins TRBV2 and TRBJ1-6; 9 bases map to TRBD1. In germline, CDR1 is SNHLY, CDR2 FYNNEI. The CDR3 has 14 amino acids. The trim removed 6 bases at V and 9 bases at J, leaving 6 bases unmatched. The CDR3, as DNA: TGTGCCAGCAGGGCAGGGACAGGGATTTCACCCCTCCACTTT. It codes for CASRAGTGISPLHF.

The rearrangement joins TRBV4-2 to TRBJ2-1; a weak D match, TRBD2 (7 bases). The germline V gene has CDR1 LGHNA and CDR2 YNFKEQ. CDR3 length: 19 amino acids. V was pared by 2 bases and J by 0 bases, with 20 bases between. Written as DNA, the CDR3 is TGTGCCAGCAGCCAACCATCGGGTAAAGCGGGACACTCCTACAATGAGCAGTTCTTC. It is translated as CASSQPSGKAGHSYNEQFF.